These T cell receptor beta chains were read from a single sample in a study of shared clonotypes between healthy human individuals. Produced via immunoSEQ multiplex PCR; TCRdb's table is partial and in-frame only. The sample yields about 2.5 million clones, roughly 90% seen once. Sequenced input: naive CD4+ T cells from PBMCs. These receptor sequences come from a young man in good health. Some clones in this sample may be carry-over from other donors' samples. Both conserved end residues are part of each CDR3. The order of the fields is CDR3 protein, CDR3 DNA, D gene, V gene, J gene, clone size. A D gene is named only where the DNA matches it firmly. Clone size is stated in some rows and not others, as once, few, many or a class when expanded.

CDR3: CASSSSTGLLAGELFF
DNA: TGTGCCAGCAGCTCCTCGACAGGGTTGTTAGCCGGGGAGCTGTTTTTT
D: TRBD1
V: TRBV5-4
J: TRBJ2-2
size: -

CDR3: CASSLQVKGQETQYF
DNA: TGTGCCAGCTCACTCCAGGTGAAGGGCCAAGAGACCCAGTACTTC
D: -
V: TRBV18
J: TRBJ2-5
size: -

CDR3: CASSRTQETQYF
DNA: TGTGCCAGCAGTCGAACCCAAGAGACCCAGTACTTC
D: -
V: TRBV28
J: TRBJ2-5
size: once

CDR3: CASSLVSQETQYF
DNA: TGTGCCAGCAGCTTAGTGTCACAAGAGACCCAGTACTTC
D: -
V: TRBV7-3
J: TRBJ2-5
size: -

CDR3: CASRTGNQPQHF
DNA: TGTGCCAGCAGGACAGGGAATCAGCCCCAGCATTTT
D: TRBD1
V: TRBV28
J: TRBJ1-5
size: few

CDR3: CASSQGTERGLGYTF
DNA: TGCGCCAGCAGCCAAGGGACAGAAAGGGGCCTGGGCTACACCTTC
D: -
V: TRBV4-3
J: TRBJ1-2
size: -

CDR3: CASSPDSGLEYNEQFF
DNA: TGTGCCAGCTCCCCCGACTCCGGGCTTGAGTACAATGAGCAGTTCTTC
D: -
V: TRBV18
J: TRBJ2-1
size: -

CDR3: CASRGTGAEQYF
DNA: TGTGCCAGCAGGGGGACAGGGGCCGAGCAGTACTTC
D: TRBD1
V: TRBV2
J: TRBJ2-7
size: -

CDR3: CASSPSGYQPQHF
DNA: TGTGCCAGCAGCCCGTCGGGTTATCAGCCCCAGCATTTT
D: -
V: TRBV7-9
J: TRBJ1-5
size: few

CDR3: CASSQTSGSNANEQFF
DNA: TGTGCCAGCAGCCAGACTAGCGGGAGTAATGCCAATGAGCAGTTCTTC
D: TRBD2
V: TRBV7-3
J: TRBJ2-1
size: -

CDR3: CASSVGLAANYGYTF
DNA: TGTGCCAGCAGCGTAGGTTTGGCAGCTAACTATGGCTACACCTTC
D: -
V: TRBV9
J: TRBJ1-2
size: -

CDR3: CASRALADPYEQYF
DNA: TGTGCCAGCAGGGCGCTAGCGGACCCTTACGAGCAGTACTTC
D: TRBD2
V: TRBV2
J: TRBJ2-7
size: -

CDR3: CASSLATGRSYEQYF
DNA: TGCGCCAGCAGCTTGGCGACAGGAAGATCCTACGAGCAGTACTTC
D: -
V: TRBV5-1
J: TRBJ2-7
size: -

CDR3: CASSTSSGEIAKNIQYF
DNA: TGTGCCAGCAGCACGTCAAGCGGAGAAATAGCCAAAAACATTCAGTACTTC
D: -
V: TRBV9
J: TRBJ2-4
size: -

CDR3: CASSFDRFTDTQYF
DNA: TGTGCCAGCAGCTTTGACAGATTCACAGATACGCAGTATTTT
D: -
V: TRBV7-3
J: TRBJ2-3
size: -

CDR3: CASSEEANEQFF
DNA: TGTGCCAGCAGTGAAGAGGCCAATGAGCAGTTCTTC
D: -
V: TRBV25-1
J: TRBJ2-1
size: -

CDR3: CASRKQAGTGPYF
DNA: TGTGCCAGCAGAAAACAAGCCGGGACAGGGCCGTACTTC
D: TRBD1
V: TRBV28
J: TRBJ2-7
size: -

CDR3: CASSYRQGRSPLHF
DNA: TGTGCCAGCAGTTATCGCCAGGGGAGGTCACCCCTCCACTTT
D: -
V: TRBV6-5
J: TRBJ1-6
size: -

CDR3: CASSPPGQPETQYF
DNA: TGTGCCAGCAGCCCACCGGGACAGCCGGAGACCCAGTACTTC
D: TRBD1
V: TRBV7-3
J: TRBJ2-5
size: -

CDR3: CASSAAGAGSGANVLTF
DNA: TGTGCCAGCAGTGCGGCAGGGGCCGGCTCTGGGGCCAACGTCCTGACTTTC
D: -
V: TRBV28
J: TRBJ2-6
size: -

CDR3: CASRTSVADTQYF
DNA: TGTGCCAGTCGGACTAGTGTGGCAGATACGCAGTATTTT
D: TRBD2
V: TRBV19
J: TRBJ2-3
size: -

CDR3: CASSLRQGNEAFF
DNA: TGTGCCAGCAGCTTACGACAGGGTAACGAAGCTTTCTTT
D: TRBD1
V: TRBV7-8
J: TRBJ1-1
size: -

CDR3: CASSIVGGTGPYGYTF
DNA: TGTGCCAGTAGTATAGTCGGGGGTACCGGGCCCTATGGCTACACCTTC
D: -
V: TRBV19
J: TRBJ1-2
size: -